This T cell receptor (beta chain) came from a study of blood T cells in healthy people across ages. Through a sample-barcoded 5' primer and a J-beta primer mix, a second PCR was run for 7 to 11 cycles. A 12-random-nucleotide template-switch adaptor tagged each cDNA molecule. TCRdb reprocessed the 5' RACE reads with MiXCR, giving one entry per CDR3 protein. The sample holds 540,000 or so distinct CDR3 sequences, under 30% seen once. This clonotype turned up a few times. J lost 2 bases, V lost 4 bases, and 0 bases had no gene match. CDR3 length: 13 amino acids. Germline loops: CDR1 ENHRY, CDR2 SYGVKD. These data are also associated with another study on T cells of mothers and their children. That report adds: Related and unrelated pairs show TCR recombination output that thymic selection shapes similarly.

The chain joins TRBV10-3 to TRBJ2-5; 8 bases match TRBD2. Sequencing was done on a sample of blood. The TCR sequence derives from a boy between 5 and 17 years old in good health. The CDR3 loop is CAISAGGQETQYF. The CDR3 nucleotides read TGTGCCATCAGTGCGGGGGGGCAAGAGACCCAGTACTTC.